This entry lists 28 T cell receptor beta chains sequenced from one sample in a study of glioma-infiltrating T cells. The iRepertoire nested amplicon-rescue multiplex PCR amplified TCR alpha and beta CDR3s from RNA. MiXCR, run by TCRdb on the multiplex PCR reads, gives a single entry per CDR3 protein. The data hold about 380,000 distinct CDR3 sequences, with about 40% observed a single time. The sequencing input was glioma tissue, nonneoplastic brain tissue, or PBMCs (not recorded which). The receptors originated from a human donor with low-grade glioma or glioblastoma, undergoing nonglioma brain surgery, or in good health (not recorded which).

This chain uses TRBV6-6 with TRBJ1-4; D not resolved. Looked up from germline, CDR1 is MNHNY and CDR2 is SVGAGI (reference sequence). Trimming left V 5 bases short and J 0 bases short, with 13 bases between. This CDR3 has 16 residues. The CDR3 region has the DNA TGTGCCAGCAGTCTCGGACCAATTTCAACTAATGAAAAACTGTTTTTT. Protein: CASSLGPISTNEKLFF.

This chain uses TRBV27 with TRBJ2-7, with 7 bases aligning to TRBD1. The CDR3 extends over 14 amino acids. CDR1 MNHEY and CDR2 SMNVEV come from the germline V gene (reference sequence). The J segment lost 3 bases and the V segment lost 7 bases, leaving 9 bases of the junction unmatched. The CDR3: CASTLTGCIYEQYF. The CDR3, as DNA: TGTGCCAGCACCTTGACAGGGTGCATCTACGAGCAGTACTTC.

The rearrangement uses TRBV18 and TRBJ2-1, with D possibly being TRBD1 (6 bases). This CDR3 is built from 14 residues. Germline V gives CDR1 KGHSH, CDR2 LQKENI. With 4 bases removed from V and 4 bases from J, the gap between germline ends came to 11 bases. The CDR3 sequence is CASSLQDSYNEQFF. The CDR3 nucleotides are TGTGCCAGCTCACTCCAGGACAGTTACAATGAGCAGTTCTTC.

For this clonotype: The CDR3 does not end in the conserved phenylalanine or tryptophan, so this is likely a read error. This sequence joins TRBV12-3 or TRBV12-4 and TRBJ2-7; 8 nucleotides match TRBD2. This CDR3 is built from 14 residues. Trimming cost V 4 bases and J 6 bases; bases outside gene matches: 8. The chain's CDR3 is CASSSGGPFAEQYS. The CDR3 coding sequence is TGTGCCAGCAGTTCGGGAGGGCCTTTCGCCGAGCAGTACTCC.

CDR3 amino acids: CASSSWTSGRGGEQYF. The CDR3 DNA follows: TGTGCCAGCAGCTCCTGGACTAGCGGGAGGGGTGGCGAGCAGTACTTC. J is TRBJ2-7 and V is TRBV7-6, with 15 nucleotides matching TRBD2. The CDR3 has 16 amino acids. Trimming removed 4 bases from V and 6 bases from J; junction bases left unmatched: 7. The germline gives CDR1 SGHVS, CDR2 FNYEAQ. Full variable domain (remainder filled in from reference TRBV7-6 and TRBJ2-7): GAGVSQSPRYKVTKRGQDVALRCDPISGHVSLYWYRQALGQGPEFLTYFNYEAQQDKSGLPNDRFSAERPEGSISTLTIQRTEQRDSAMYRCASSSWTSGRGGEQYFGPGTRLTVT.

This clonotype was detected ten times or more. The V gene is TRBV6-9, the J gene TRBJ1-4; TRBD1 matches at 9 bases. There are 14 residues in the CDR3. The ends lost 6 bases at V and 8 bases at J; junction bases unmatched: 7. Germline assignment: CDR1 MNHGY and CDR2 SVAAGI. The CDR3 region is CASRNRGPGEKLFF. The CDR3 region has the DNA TGTGCCAGCAGGAACAGGGGGCCGGGAGAAAAACTGTTTTTT.

Of note for this clonotype: Without the conserved terminal phenylalanine or tryptophan, this CDR3 likely stems from a read error. The genes are TRBV6-1 and TRBJ2-1, with 7 bases aligning to TRBD2. Trimming removed 2 bases from V and 2 bases from J; junction bases left unmatched: 3. The CDR3 sequence is 15 residues long. Germline CDR1 MNHNS, CDR2 SASEGT. The chain's CDR3 is CASSENGLAYNEQFL. Written as DNA, the CDR3 is TGTGCCAGCAGTGAAAATGGACTAGCCTACAATGAGCAGTTCCTC.

With regard to this clonotype: A much larger clone differs by one base, so this may be a read error. The chain recombines TRBV20-1 with TRBJ1-5; 7 bases align to TRBD1. This CDR3 contains 15 residues. J gave up 7 bases and V 7 bases, and 16 bases lay outside the gene matches. Germline assignment: CDR1 DFQATT and CDR2 SNEGSKA (reference sequence). This CDR3 reads CSVGGSGTVGQPQHF. The CDR3, as DNA: TGCAGTGTTGGTGGGTCCGGGACAGTCGGCCAGCCCCAGCATTTT.

This chain joins TRBV20-1 and TRBJ2-1; 11 bases agree with TRBD2. After removal of 2 bases from V and 4 bases from J, the junction contained 4 bases not matched to a gene. There are 15 residues in the CDR3. The germline V gene has CDR1 DFQATT and CDR2 SNEGSKA (reference sequence). The CDR3 sequence: CSARKTSGAYNEQFF. The CDR3, as DNA: TGCAGTGCTAGAAAGACTAGCGGGGCGTACAATGAGCAGTTCTTC.

This clonotype was counted a few times. V and J are TRBV20-1 and TRBJ2-1; perhaps TRBD1 as D (6 bases). CDR3 length: 15 residues. Trimming removed 1 base at V and 5 bases at J, with 15 bases between. Germline V gene lookup returns CDR1 DFQATT and CDR2 SNEGSKA (reference sequence). CDR3 sequence (DNA): TGCAGTGCTAGAGGGAAGGCAGGGGACCACAATGAGCAGTTCTTC. Translated, it gives CSARGKAGDHNEQFF.

On this clonotype: A clone one base away is much larger, so this may be a read error. The J gene is TRBJ1-5, the V gene TRBV28, with D tentatively TRBD1 (6 bases). Looked up from germline, CDR1 is MDHEN and CDR2 is SYDVKM. The CDR3 runs to 14 residues. CDR3 sequence reads: CASSFRQENQPQDF. In DNA, the CDR3 is TGTGCCAGCAGTTTCAGACAGGAAAATCAGCCCCAGGATTTT. The full variable domain, with the rest looked up from reference TRBV28 and TRBJ1-5, is DVKVTQSSRYLVKRTGEKVFLECVQDMDHENMFWYRQDPGLGLRLIYFSYDVKMKEKGDIPEGYSVSREKKERFSLILESASTNQTSMYLCASSFRQENQPQDFGDGTRLSIL.

This clonotype came up a few times. The gene calls are TRBV12-3 or TRBV12-4 and TRBJ2-3; no firm D call. The CDR3 totals 13 residues. Trimming cost V 5 bases and J 2 bases, with 8 bases left between them. CDR3 coding DNA: TGTGCCAGCAGTAGGGCGGCCACAGATACGCAGTATTTT. Translation gives CASSRAATDTQYF.

This clonotype was found many times. This chain links TRBV6-2 or TRBV6-3 with TRBJ1-1; D is perhaps TRBD1 (5 bases). From germline, CDR1 is MNHEY and CDR2 SVGEGT. V was trimmed by 7 bases and J by 4 bases, leaving 13 bases between them. This CDR3 is built from 13 residues. CDR3 DNA sequence: TGTGCCAGCATTAGGGACTCGGGCACTGAAGCTTTCTTT. Translation: CASIRDSGTEAFF.

The rearrangement joins TRBV4-1 to TRBJ2-2; D is unclear. With 3 bases removed from V and 4 bases from J, the gap between germline ends came to 9 bases. The CDR3 sequence is 14 residues long. Germline V gives CDR1 MGHRA, CDR2 YSYEKL. The CDR3 sequence: CASSHRQVTGELFF. CDR3 DNA sequence: TGCGCCAGCAGCCATCGTCAGGTCACCGGGGAGCTGTTTTTT.

The chain couples TRBV5-1 to TRBJ2-7, with TRBD2 matching 8 bases. CDR1 is SGHRS, CDR2 YFSETQ, per germline. The CDR3 sequence is 15 residues long. Trimming at V came to 5 bases and at J to 0 bases, leaving 7 bases not matched to a gene. The DNA for the CDR3 is TGCGCCAGCAGATTACTAGCGGACAGCTCCTACGAGCAGTACTTC. The encoded protein is CASRLLADSSYEQYF.

To note about this clonotype: A much larger clone sits a single nucleotide away, making a read error possible. The CDR3 nucleotides read TGTGCCAGTAGACCCTATGCGGGGGGGAGCTACGAGCAGTACTTC. It encodes CASRPYAGGSYEQYF. The chain employs TRBV27 and TRBJ2-7, with 9 bases aligning to TRBD2. The germline CDR1 and CDR2 sequences are MNHEY and SMNVEV (reference sequence). The CDR3 spans 15 residues. Trimming at V came to 9 bases and at J to 3 bases, leaving 12 bases not matched to a gene.

Concerning this clonotype: Given a much more abundant clone one base away, this may be a read error. This chain uses TRBV6-2 or TRBV6-3 with TRBJ1-1; D is unresolved. Per germline, CDR1 MNHEY and CDR2 SVGEGT. This CDR3 has 15 residues. V was shortened by 5 bases and J by 4 bases, with 17 bases between the two germline ends. The DNA of the CDR3 is TGTGCCAGCAGTAGTATGTGGGTGGCCGGCACTGAAGCTTTCTTT. It codes for CASSSMWVAGTEAFF.

This clonotype has a count of ten or more. J is TRBJ1-1 and V is TRBV6-1; D unclear. CDR1 is MNHNS, CDR2 SASEGT, per germline. CDR3 length: 13 amino acids. The V gene lost 9 bases and the J gene lost 0 bases, with 11 bases spanning the gap. CDR3 sequence: CASPSGLNTEAFF. The CDR3 DNA sequence: TGTGCCAGTCCCTCAGGACTGAACACTGAAGCTTTCTTT.

This clonotype was seen just once. One end of the junction does not line up with germline, which may come from a read error. This chain uses TRBV20-1 with TRBJ2-1; 10 bases match TRBD2. Germline CDR1 and CDR2: DFQATT and SNEGSKA (reference sequence). The CDR3 is 14 amino acids. CDR3 bases: TGCAGAGCTAGGGCTAGCGGGAGTTCATACGAGCAGTTCTTC. Amino acid sequence: CRARASGSSYEQFF.

This clonotype has ten or more counts. The CDR3 nucleotides read TGTGCCAGCAGTTTATACCATAGCGGAACCTACGAGCAGTACTTC. Amino acids: CASSLYHSGTYEQYF. The chain combines TRBV27 with TRBJ2-7; D is perhaps TRBD2 (6 bases). The CDR3 has 15 residues. The V end lost 1 base, the J end lost 2 bases, and 12 bases lay between the germline ends. From germline, CDR1 is MNHEY and CDR2 SMNVEV (reference sequence).

This clonotype was detected only a few times. The rearrangement links TRBV28 to TRBJ2-2; D may be TRBD2 (6 bases). The CDR3 runs 14 residues. V lost 6 bases and J 7 bases, leaving 15 bases between the germline ends. Germline V gene sequence: CDR1 MDHEN, CDR2 SYDVKM. CDR3 in amino acids: CASSREKAGGELFF. The CDR3, as DNA: TGTGCCAGCAGCCGGGAGAAGGCTGGCGGGGAGCTGTTTTTT.

In its sample, this clonotype was seen many times. The V call is TRBV6-2 or TRBV6-3, the J call TRBJ2-7; 7 bases agree with TRBD1. The germline V gene encodes CDR1 MNHEY and CDR2 SVGEGT. The V and J ends lost 5 bases and 7 bases, in that order; junction bases with no gene match: 11. The CDR3 is 14 residues long. The CDR3 loop reads CASSRRGQWGEQYF. DNA for the CDR3: TGTGCCAGCAGTCGCCGGGGACAGTGGGGAGAGCAGTACTTC.

This clonotype was seen at least ten times. The V gene is TRBV10-3, the J gene TRBJ2-1; TRBD2 is a possible D gene (6 bases). Germline CDR1 is ENHRY and CDR2 is SYGVKD. V lost 7 bases, J lost 3 bases, and 10 bases lay in between. CDR3 length: 13 residues. The CDR3 sequence: CAITAGDYNEQFF. The CDR3 DNA is TGTGCCATCACAGCGGGCGACTACAATGAGCAGTTCTTC.

The table lists this clonotype with many counts. The chain employs TRBV6-1 and TRBJ2-1; TRBD2 matches 10 bases. The V and J ends lost 5 bases and 7 bases, in that order; junction bases with no gene match: 8. Germline assignment: CDR1 MNHNS and CDR2 SASEGT. The CDR3 runs to 15 residues. For the CDR3, the DNA is TGTGCCAGCAGTCAGCCGGGACTAGCGCCAAATGAGCAGTTCTTC. As protein: CASSQPGLAPNEQFF.

This clonotype was counted only a few times. This chain connects TRBV6-1 to TRBJ2-2, with D perhaps given as TRBD1 or TRBD2 (6 bases each). The V gene's germline CDR1 is MNHNS and CDR2 SASEGT. The CDR3 spans 14 residues. Trimming pared 7 bases from V and 4 bases from J, leaving 13 bases between. In DNA, the CDR3 is TGTGCCAGCACTCCCGGGGGCCCCACCGGGGAGCTGTTTTTT. Encoded protein: CASTPGGPTGELFF.

In its sample, this clonotype was seen once. V usage is TRBV28 and J usage is TRBJ2-7; 10 bases agree with TRBD1. Germline CDR1 reads MDHEN; CDR2 reads SYDVKM. This CDR3 contains 14 residues. Trimming took 4 bases from V and 6 from J; bases not matched to a gene: 6. CDR3 protein: CASSYTGTGVEQYF. The CDR3 DNA follows: TGTGCCAGCAGTTACACCGGGACAGGGGTCGAGCAGTACTTC. The full variable domain, in which reference TRBV28 and TRBJ2-7 provide the parts outside the CDR3, is DVKVTQSSRYLVKRTGEKVFLECVQDMDHENMFWYRQDPGLGLRLIYFSYDVKMKEKGDIPEGYSVSREKKERFSLILESASTNQTSMYLCASSYTGTGVEQYFGPGTRLTVT.

The chain uses TRBV4-1 and TRBJ1-2; D is undetermined. Germline CDR1 reads MGHRA; CDR2 reads YSYEKL. V was clipped by 2 bases and J by 8 bases, with 21 bases between them. The CDR3 contains 16 residues. The CDR3 DNA follows: TGCGCCAGCAGCCAACCCACCCGGGCACATCTAGGAGGCTACACCTTC. Residues: CASSQPTRAHLGGYTF.

J is TRBJ2-2 and V is TRBV12-3 or TRBV12-4, with 8 bases that match TRBD1. This CDR3 spans 15 amino acids. The V segment lost 5 bases and the J segment 5 bases; nucleotides outside the gene matches: 7. CDR3: CASSLQGAVTGELFF. CDR3 coding DNA: TGTGCCAGCAGTCTCCAGGGGGCCGTTACCGGGGAGCTGTTTTTT.